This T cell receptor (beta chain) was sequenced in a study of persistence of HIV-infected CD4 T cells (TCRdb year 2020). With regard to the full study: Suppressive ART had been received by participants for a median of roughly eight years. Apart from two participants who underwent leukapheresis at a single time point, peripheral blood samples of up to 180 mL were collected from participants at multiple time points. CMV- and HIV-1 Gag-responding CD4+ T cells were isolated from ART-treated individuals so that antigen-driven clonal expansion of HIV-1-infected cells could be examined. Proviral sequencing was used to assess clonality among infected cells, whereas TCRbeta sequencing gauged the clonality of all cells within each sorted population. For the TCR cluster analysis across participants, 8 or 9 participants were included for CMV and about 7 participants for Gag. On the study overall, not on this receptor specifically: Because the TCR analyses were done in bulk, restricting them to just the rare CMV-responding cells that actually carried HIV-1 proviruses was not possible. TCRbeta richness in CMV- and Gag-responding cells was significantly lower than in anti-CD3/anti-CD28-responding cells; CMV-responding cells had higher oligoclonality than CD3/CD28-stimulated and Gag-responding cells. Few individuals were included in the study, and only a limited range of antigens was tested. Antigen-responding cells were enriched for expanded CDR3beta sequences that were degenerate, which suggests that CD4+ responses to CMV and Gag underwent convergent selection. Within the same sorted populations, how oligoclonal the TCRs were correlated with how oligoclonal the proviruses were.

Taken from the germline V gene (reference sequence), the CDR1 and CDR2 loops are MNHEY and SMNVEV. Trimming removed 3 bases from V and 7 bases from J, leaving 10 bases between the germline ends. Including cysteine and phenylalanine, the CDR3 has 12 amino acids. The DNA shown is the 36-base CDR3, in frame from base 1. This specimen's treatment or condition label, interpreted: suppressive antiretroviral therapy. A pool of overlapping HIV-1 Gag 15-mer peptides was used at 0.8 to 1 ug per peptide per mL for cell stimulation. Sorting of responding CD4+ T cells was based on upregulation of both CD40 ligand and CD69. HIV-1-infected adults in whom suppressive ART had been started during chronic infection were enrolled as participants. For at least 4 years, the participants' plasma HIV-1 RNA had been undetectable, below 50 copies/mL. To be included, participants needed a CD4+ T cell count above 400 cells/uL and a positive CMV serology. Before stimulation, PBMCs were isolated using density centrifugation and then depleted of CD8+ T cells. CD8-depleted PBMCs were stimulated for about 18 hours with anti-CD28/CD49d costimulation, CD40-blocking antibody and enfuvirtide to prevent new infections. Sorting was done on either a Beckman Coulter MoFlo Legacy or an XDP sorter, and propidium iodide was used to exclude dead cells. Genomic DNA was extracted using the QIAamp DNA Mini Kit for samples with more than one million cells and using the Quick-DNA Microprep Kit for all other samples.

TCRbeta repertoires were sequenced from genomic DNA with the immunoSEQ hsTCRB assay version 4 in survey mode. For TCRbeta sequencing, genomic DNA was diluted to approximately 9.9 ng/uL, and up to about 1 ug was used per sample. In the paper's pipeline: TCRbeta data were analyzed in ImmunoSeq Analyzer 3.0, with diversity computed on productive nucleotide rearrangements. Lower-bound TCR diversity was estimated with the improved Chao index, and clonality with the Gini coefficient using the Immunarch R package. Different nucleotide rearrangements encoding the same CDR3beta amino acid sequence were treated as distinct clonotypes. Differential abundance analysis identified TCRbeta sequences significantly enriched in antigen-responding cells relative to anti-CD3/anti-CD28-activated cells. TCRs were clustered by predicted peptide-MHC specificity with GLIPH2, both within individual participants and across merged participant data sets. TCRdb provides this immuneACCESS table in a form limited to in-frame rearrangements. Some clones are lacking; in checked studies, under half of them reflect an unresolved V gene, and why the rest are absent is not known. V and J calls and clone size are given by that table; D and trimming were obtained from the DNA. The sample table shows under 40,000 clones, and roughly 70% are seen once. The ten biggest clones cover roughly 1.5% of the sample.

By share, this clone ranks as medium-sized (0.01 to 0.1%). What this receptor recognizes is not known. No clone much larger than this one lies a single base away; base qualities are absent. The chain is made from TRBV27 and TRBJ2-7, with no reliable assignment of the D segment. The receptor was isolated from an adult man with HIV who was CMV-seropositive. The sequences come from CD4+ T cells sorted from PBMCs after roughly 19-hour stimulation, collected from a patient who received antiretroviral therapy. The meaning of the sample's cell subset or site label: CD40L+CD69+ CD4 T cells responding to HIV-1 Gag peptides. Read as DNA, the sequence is TGTGCCAGCAGTTTGGGTATTGGGGAGCAGTACTTC. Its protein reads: CASSLGIGEQYF.